Below are 23 T cell receptor beta chains sequenced from a single sample in a study of T cells after yellow fever vaccination (dated 2019 in TCRdb). Library preparation used 5' RACE. The data were produced on an Illumina HiSeq 2500. Clones were called with MiXCR by TCRdb after fastp trimmed the public reads at Q25, and only in-frame beta chains were retained. Rows are unified per CDR3 protein, each entry keeping the most common DNA and genes. For this sample there are about 68,000 distinct CDR3 sequences; about 6% appear just once. The ten largest clones represent 35% to 40% of the sample. The label giving this sample's treatment or condition can be read as: live attenuated yellow fever vaccine strain. The sequenced sample was CD8+ T cells sorted from PBMCs, obtained around 45 days after the first yellow fever vaccination. All receptors derive from a man aged 18-30 years who received the YFV17D yellow fever vaccine.

This clonotype was found many times. The V call is TRBV6-4, the J call TRBJ1-1; the D gene is possibly TRBD1 (5 bases). CDR3 length: 13 residues. Germline V gene lookup returns CDR1 MRHNA and CDR2 SNTAGT. The V gene lost 2 bases and the J gene lost 2 bases, with 6 bases spanning the gap. Here the CDR3 DNA reads TGTGCCAGCAGTGACCGGGACAACACTGAAGCTTTCTTT. It yields the protein CASSDRDNTEAFF.

This clonotype came up a few times. This chain connects TRBV4-1 to TRBJ2-2; D is uncertain. V lost 4 bases and J lost 8, with 8 bases in between. The CDR3 is 12 amino acids. CDR1 is MGHRA and CDR2 is YSYEKL in the germline V gene. The CDR3 DNA reads as TGCGCCAGCAGCCCGGCCCAGGGGGAGCTGTTTTTT. The encoded protein is CASSPAQGELFF.

This clonotype was found many times. The chain recombines TRBV7-9 with TRBJ2-1, with 9 bases lining up with TRBD1. This CDR3 spans 15 amino acids. V shed 2 bases and J 4 bases; nucleotides not matched to a gene: 3. Germline V gene lookup returns CDR1 SEHNR and CDR2 FQNEAQ (reference sequence). CDR3: CASSLPDRGYNEQFF. For the CDR3, the DNA is TGTGCCAGCAGCTTACCGGACAGGGGTTACAATGAGCAGTTCTTC.

V and J are TRBV6-2 or TRBV6-3 and TRBJ2-7; unclear D gene. Trimming pared 5 bases from V and 5 bases from J, leaving 16 bases between. This CDR3 is 14 amino acids long. Germline CDR1 and CDR2: MNHEY and SVGEGT. CDR3 sequence (DNA): TGTGCCAGCAGTCTGTCACCAAACGTCGACGAGCAGTACTTC. Translated: CASSLSPNVDEQYF.

The rearrangement joins TRBV28 to TRBJ2-7; 7 bases agree with TRBD1. The CDR3 totals 12 residues. Losses at the gene ends were 5 bases for V and 7 bases for J; bases not matched to a gene: 5. Germline V gives CDR1 MDHEN, CDR2 SYDVKM. The CDR3: CASSATGVEQYV. The CDR3 region has the DNA TGTGCCAGCAGTGCAACAGGGGTAGAGCAGTACGTC.

The rearrangement joins TRBV5-1 to TRBJ1-5, with TRBD1 matching over 8 bases. The CDR3 contains 15 residues. The V and J ends lost 1 base and 7 bases, in that order; junction bases with no gene match: 7. Germline CDR1 and CDR2: SGHRS and YFSETQ. The CDR3 bases are TGCGCCAGCAGCTTGACCGGGACAGGCGGCCAGCCCCAGCATTTT. Translated, it gives CASSLTGTGGQPQHF.

Turning to this clonotype: Being one base from a much bigger clone, this may be a read error. V gene TRBV7-9 combines with J gene TRBJ2-1, with D possibly TRBD1 on 6 matching bases. V was clipped by 5 bases and J by 0 bases, with 17 bases between them. From germline, CDR1 is SEHNR and CDR2 FQNEAQ (reference sequence). CDR3 size: 17 residues. CDR3 protein: CASSAPQGSLSYNEQFF. Written as DNA, the CDR3 is TGTGCCAGCAGCGCCCCACAGGGATCACTCTCCTACAATGAGCAGTTCTTC.

J is TRBJ2-3 and V is TRBV6-5; D not resolved. CDR1 and CDR2 (germline): MNHEY, SVGAGI. V gave up 2 bases and J gave up 1 base, with 13 bases separating them. The CDR3 loop spans 16 amino acids. CDR3 bases: TGTGCCAGCAGTTACCTCCCTTCAACTGGCACAGATACGCAGTATTTT. It is translated as CASSYLPSTGTDTQYF.

This clonotype was found many times. V is TRBV5-1 and J is TRBJ2-3; 9 nucleotides line up with TRBD1. The J segment lost 0 bases and the V segment lost 4 bases, leaving 3 bases of the junction unmatched. The CDR3 loop spans 15 amino acids. Germline V gene data show CDR1 as SGHRS and CDR2 as YFSETQ. CDR3 sequence reads: CASSAGQGSTDTQYF. The CDR3 nucleotides read TGCGCCAGCAGCGCCGGACAGGGGAGCACAGATACGCAGTATTTT.

This clonotype was counted at least ten times. This rearrangement joins TRBV29-1 to TRBJ2-7; 7 bases fit TRBD1. V was pared by 2 bases and J by 4 bases, with 8 bases of the junction left unmatched. This CDR3 is 14 amino acids long. CDR1 and CDR2 (germline): SQVTM, ANQGSEA. The CDR3 bases are TGCAGCGTTGAAACAACAGGGGAAAGGTACGAGCAGTACTTC. Amino acids: CSVETTGERYEQYF.

This chain uses TRBV27 with TRBJ1-1; perhaps TRBD1 as D (6 bases). Per the germline V gene, CDR1 is MNHEY and CDR2 is SMNVEV (reference sequence). Deletions cut 1 base from V and 5 bases from J, with 11 bases between. There are 14 residues in the CDR3. For the CDR3, the DNA is TGTGCCAGCAGTTTATTGGGGGCGCGAACTGAAGCTTTCTTT. Its protein is CASSLLGARTEAFF.

This clonotype was seen many times. V and J are TRBV5-1 and TRBJ2-2, with 13 nucleotides matching TRBD2. Per germline, CDR1 SGHRS and CDR2 YFSETQ. V lost 7 bases, J lost 6 bases, and 9 bases stayed unmatched. The CDR3 contains 16 residues. CDR3 coding DNA: TGCGCCAGCCGGATTGGGGGACTAGCGGGGTCCGGGGAGCTGTTTTTT. It codes for CASRIGGLAGSGELFF.

The chain employs TRBV4-1 and TRBJ1-2, with TRBD1 matching 10 bases. CDR3 size: 15 residues. CDR1 is MGHRA and CDR2 is YSYEKL in the germline V gene. The trim removed 4 bases at V and 1 base at J, leaving 3 bases unmatched. CDR3: CASSRGQGNNYGYTF. CDR3 DNA sequence: TGCGCCAGCAGCCGGGGACAGGGGAATAACTATGGCTACACCTTC.

This clonotype was observed many times. This rearrangement joins TRBV29-1 to TRBJ2-6, with D hard to call. Germline CDR1 SQVTM, CDR2 ANQGSEA. Trimming took 0 bases from V and 1 from J, leaving 7 bases between them. The CDR3 is 15 amino acids. DNA for the CDR3: TGCAGCGTTGAAGATCCATTGTCTGGGGCCAACGTCCTGACTTTC. This encodes CSVEDPLSGANVLTF.

The sample holds a few counts of this clonotype. This chain connects TRBV19 to TRBJ2-7; a weak D match, TRBD2 (7 bases). Germline V lookup: CDR1 LNHDA, CDR2 SQIVND (reference sequence). The CDR3 is made up of 15 amino acids. The ends were cut back, 1 base at V and 3 bases at J, with 13 bases in the middle. CDR3 in DNA: TGTGCCAGTAGTATAGGGGGGGGCTTCGGCTACGAGCAGTACTTC. Translation: CASSIGGGFGYEQYF.

This clonotype was observed many times. The rearrangement links TRBV6-1 to TRBJ1-6; TRBD1 aligns across 10 bases. Germline lookup yields CDR1 MNHNS and CDR2 SASEGT. After removal of 8 bases from V and 8 bases from J, the junction contained 3 bases not matched to a gene. CDR3 length: 13 amino acids. The CDR3 reads CASWDRGYSPLHF. The CDR3 bases are TGTGCCAGCTGGGACAGGGGTTATTCACCCCTCCACTTT.

The chain employs TRBV19 and TRBJ1-5; TRBD1 is a possible D gene (5 bases). The germline V gene encodes CDR1 LNHDA and CDR2 SQIVND (reference sequence). The V end lost 7 bases, the J end lost 12 bases, and 13 bases lay between the germline ends. This CDR3 is built from 11 residues. The CDR3 here is CASIGGAGQHF. DNA of the CDR3: TGTGCCAGTATTGGCGGGGCCGGCCAGCATTTT.

This clonotype was observed at least ten times. The V call is TRBV7-9, the J call TRBJ2-3, with unresolved D. V lost 1 base and J lost 5, with 13 bases in between. CDR1 SEHNR and CDR2 FQNEAQ come from the germline V gene (reference sequence). The CDR3 is 15 residues long. Written as DNA, the CDR3 is TGTGCCAGCAGCTTAGGGGTCCAACTGGAAGATACGCAGTATTTT. As protein: CASSLGVQLEDTQYF.

This clonotype has at least ten counts. The chain uses TRBV12-3 or TRBV12-4 and TRBJ2-7; D remains ambiguous. Trimming took 3 bases from V and 1 from J, leaving 13 bases between them. This CDR3 has 15 residues. This CDR3 reads CASSFLYSFSYEQYV. DNA of the CDR3: TGTGCCAGCAGTTTTCTATACAGCTTTTCCTACGAGCAGTACGTC.

In its sample, this clonotype was seen many times. This chain uses TRBV11-1 with TRBJ2-6, with 11 nucleotides matching TRBD1. The CDR3 loop spans 17 amino acids. Losses at the gene ends were 4 bases for V and 1 base for J; bases not matched to a gene: 3. Germline V gene sequence: CDR1 SGHAT, CDR2 FQDESV (reference sequence). CDR3 coding DNA: TGTGCCAGCAGCTCCTGGGACAGGGGGTCTGGGGCCAACGTCCTGACTTTC. This translates into CASSSWDRGSGANVLTF.

The chain links TRBV3-1 to TRBJ2-3; TRBD2 matches at 12 bases. Germline CDR1 and CDR2: LGHDT and YNNKEL (reference sequence). The trim removed 2 bases at V and 4 bases at J, leaving 10 bases unmatched. CDR3 length: 18 amino acids. CDR3 sequence: CASSQWKTSGGTPDTQYF. In nucleotides, the CDR3 is TGTGCCAGCAGCCAATGGAAAACTAGCGGGGGGACCCCAGATACGCAGTATTTT.

In this sample, this clonotype turned up many times. J is TRBJ2-3 and V is TRBV11-2, with D maybe TRBD1 (6 bases). This CDR3 has 14 residues. V was shortened by 5 bases and J by 5 bases, with 14 bases between the two germline ends. Germline CDR1 SGHAT, CDR2 FQNNGV. The DNA of the CDR3 is TGTGCCAGCAGCCCAGGGGACGGACGAGATACGCAGTATTTT. Residues: CASSPGDGRDTQYF.

This clonotype was counted many times. The DNA of the CDR3 is TGTGCCAGCAGTTCCCTCGCGAGCGGGGGGGCCCCAGATACGCAGTATTTT. Translated: CASSSLASGGAPDTQYF. The chain recombines TRBV28 with TRBJ2-3, with TRBD2 matching over 10 bases. CDR3 length: 17 amino acids. Looked up from germline, CDR1 is MDHEN and CDR2 is SYDVKM. V gave up 4 bases and J gave up 4 bases; unmatched junction bases: 11.